Below, 11 T cell receptor beta chains from the same sample are listed, as sequenced in a study of CD8+CD57+ T cells in acquired aplastic anemia. Patients picked for sequencing had shown CD8+CD57+ cell expansion detected by flow cytometry. The study profiled TCR beta VDJ and CDR3 using genomic DNA as template. One entry per CDR3 protein, called by TCRdb with MiXCR from the reads. The sample records about 180,000 distinct CDR3 sequences, less than 60% being singletons. The sequencing sample was made of sorted CD4+, CD8+, or CD8+CD57+ T cells (not recorded which) from PBMCs. The receptors derive from a human donor with aplastic anemia.

This clonotype was found a few times. The V and J genes are TRBV6-1 and TRBJ1-2; 8 nucleotides align to TRBD1. Germline assignment: CDR1 MNHNS and CDR2 SASEGT. This CDR3 has 16 amino acids. J was trimmed by 4 bases and V by 2 bases; bases with no gene match: 9. The CDR3 reads CASSERGDRGGYGYTF. CDR3 DNA: TGTGCCAGCAGTGAAAGGGGAGACAGGGGCGGCTATGGCTACACCTTC.

This rearrangement joins TRBV7-9 to TRBJ1-1; a possible D gene is TRBD1 (5 bases). V gave up 7 bases and J gave up 5 bases, with 14 bases separating them. CDR1 and CDR2 (germline): SEHNR, FQNEAQ (reference sequence). The CDR3 sequence is 13 residues long. CDR3 in DNA: TGTGCCAGCACCAAAGCGGGGGGAACTGAAGCTTTCTTT. Translation gives CASTKAGGTEAFF. Using reference TRBV7-9 and TRBJ1-1 for the parts outside the CDR3, the full variable domain is DTGVSQNPRHKITKRGQNVTFRCDPISEHNRLYWYRQTLGQGPEFLTYFQNEAQLEKSRLLSDRFSAERPKGSFSTLEIQRTEQGDSAMYLCASTKAGGTEAFFGQGTRLTVV.

This clonotype appeared a few times. This rearrangement joins TRBV24-1 to TRBJ2-7; possible D gene TRBD2, 6 bases. CDR1 and CDR2 (germline): KGHDR, SFDVKD. Trimming removed 9 bases from V and 0 bases from J, with 14 bases in between. The CDR3 loop spans 14 amino acids. CDR3: CATEEDYPSYEQYF. CDR3 sequence (DNA): TGTGCCACCGAAGAGGACTACCCCTCCTACGAGCAGTACTTC.

This clonotype was seen ten or more times. The chain carries TRBV25-1 and TRBJ2-5, with D maybe TRBD1 (6 bases). Germline V lookup: CDR1 MGHDK, CDR2 SYGVNS. The CDR3 runs to 15 residues. With 1 base removed from V and 5 bases from J, the gap between germline ends came to 14 bases. CDR3 residues: CASSELGGKVETQYF. The CDR3 coding sequence is TGTGCCAGCAGTGAATTAGGGGGTAAGGTCGAGACCCAGTACTTC.

Note on this clonotype: The conserved phenylalanine or tryptophan is not found at the CDR3 terminus, so this likely reflects a read error. This rearrangement joins TRBV12-3 or TRBV12-4 to TRBJ2-3; the match to TRBD2 covers 9 bases. V trimming: 5 bases; J trimming: 6 bases; junction bases outside the gene matches: 9. The CDR3 length is 15 residues. CDR3 region: CASSVLRGGSDTQYL. The CDR3 DNA reads TGTGCCAGCAGTGTCTTGCGGGGGGGGAGTGATACGCAGTATCTT.

The chain carries TRBV24-1 and TRBJ2-2; D is perhaps TRBD1 (5 bases). The length of the CDR3 is 17 residues. Germline V CDR1 and CDR2: KGHDR, SFDVKD. V gave up 1 base and J gave up 6 bases, with 17 bases separating them. The CDR3: CATSDFTTELSPGELFF. Written as DNA, the CDR3 is TGTGCCACCAGTGATTTCACGACAGAATTGAGTCCCGGGGAGCTGTTTTTT.

This clonotype was counted ten times or more. The chain uses TRBV29-1 and TRBJ2-3, with a weak D call TRBD2 (5 bases). This CDR3 spans 15 amino acids. From germline, CDR1 is SQVTM and CDR2 ANQGSEA. With 1 base removed from V and 0 bases from J, the gap between germline ends came to 11 bases. Here the CDR3 reads CSVEGSAVSTDTQYF. The CDR3 DNA is TGCAGCGTTGAAGGTAGCGCGGTCAGCACAGATACGCAGTATTTT.

Note on this clonotype: This sequence may be a read error, since a much larger clone differs from it by one base. V and J are TRBV5-1 and TRBJ2-5; D gene uncertain. The CDR3 is 14 amino acids. Between the trimmed V and J ends, which lost 0 bases and 11 bases, there was a span of 17 bases. CDR1 and CDR2 from the germline V gene are SGHRS and YFSETQ. The CDR3 loop is CASSLAQSYNEQYF. The CDR3 region has the DNA TGCGCCAGCAGCTTGGCCCAGTCTTACAATGAGCAGTACTTC. The full variable domain, rest sourced from reference TRBV5-1 and TRBJ2-5, is KAGVTQTPRYLIKTRGQQVTLSCSPISGHRSVSWYQQTPGQGLQFLFEYFSETQRNKGNFPGRFSGRQFSNSRSEMNVSTLELGDSALYLCASSLAQSYNEQYFGPGTRLLVL.

The rearrangement links TRBV7-9 to TRBJ1-1, with D possibly TRBD1 on 6 matching bases. Trimming stripped 1 base from V and 1 base from J, with 10 bases between. This CDR3 is 15 amino acids long. Germline CDR1 SEHNR, CDR2 FQNEAQ (reference sequence). The CDR3 bases are TGTGCCAGCAGCTTAGTAGTGGGGGCGAACACTGAAGCTTTCTTT. Protein: CASSLVVGANTEAFF.

For this clonotype: Sequence at one end of the junction differs from germline and may be a read error. The chain couples TRBV15 to TRBJ1-6; 7 bases fit TRBD1. This CDR3 comprises 18 residues. Germline CDR1 and CDR2: LNHNV and YYDKDF (reference sequence). CDR3 protein: CAASSPQPPGGGNSPLHF. The CDR3 DNA reads as TGTGCCGCCAGCAGCCCTCAACCACCAGGGGGGGGTAATTCACCCCTCCACTTT.

This chain uses TRBV24-1 with TRBJ2-7, with 8 bases aligning to TRBD1. This CDR3 is 16 amino acids long. CDR1 and CDR2 from the germline V gene are KGHDR and SFDVKD. The V gene end was trimmed by 3 bases and the J gene end by 5 bases; junction bases not matched to a gene: 11. In nucleotides, the CDR3 is TGTGCCACCAGTGATGGCAGGGGGCGCGGGATAGACGAGCAGTACTTC. It specifies CATSDGRGRGIDEQYF.